Listed here are 8 T cell receptor beta chains from one sample, sequenced in a study of Graves' ophthalmopathy and Graves' hyperthyroidism. The TCR beta CDR3 regions underwent amplification from RNA transcripts. The authors performed first-round RT-PCR with HTBI primers and then a second-round multiplex PCR. TCRdb processed the multiplex PCR reads anew with MiXCR; each CDR3 protein has one entry. The sample carries 600,000 to 650,000 distinct CDR3 sequences, about 24% recorded once. The sequenced sample consisted of peripheral blood. The receptors originated from a woman aged 18-30 years with stable Graves' hyperthyroidism. Some clones in this sample may be carry-over from other donors' samples.

In its sample, this clonotype was seen many times. The V gene is TRBV28, the J gene TRBJ2-4; TRBD2 aligns across 14 bases. This CDR3 contains 17 residues. With 5 bases clipped from V and 0 bases from J, the junction kept 3 bases outside the gene matches. The V gene's germline CDR1 is MDHEN and CDR2 SYDVKM. CDR3 coding DNA: TGTGCCAGCAGTCGACTAGCGGGGGGGCTAGCCAAAAACATTCAGTACTTC. Translated, it gives CASSRLAGGLAKNIQYF.

In this sample, this clonotype turned up many times. The chain joins TRBV20-1 to TRBJ2-7; no clear D gene. The V gene lost 0 bases and the J gene lost 2 bases, with 11 bases spanning the gap. Germline V gene sequence: CDR1 DFQATT, CDR2 SNEGSKA (reference sequence). This CDR3 spans 14 amino acids. The CDR3 coding sequence is TGCAGTGCTAGAGATACGGAGACGCCCTACGAGCAGTACTTC. It codes for CSARDTETPYEQYF.

V usage is TRBV12-3 or TRBV12-4 and J usage is TRBJ2-7, with TRBD1 as a possible D gene (6 bases). The CDR3 spans 16 residues. With 5 bases removed from V and 2 bases from J, the gap between germline ends came to 19 bases. DNA of the CDR3: TGTGCCAGCAGTCCCGTTAGGGGGAGCCCTACCTACGAGCAGTACTTC. It specifies CASSPVRGSPTYEQYF.

This clonotype was counted only a few times. The chain is built from TRBV12-3 or TRBV12-4 and TRBJ1-1; D is unresolved. The germline V and J ends were trimmed by 6 bases and 2 bases, with 16 bases remaining between them. The CDR3 totals 15 residues. In nucleotides, the CDR3 is TGTGCCAGCAGAGGTGACGCAAGCTTCAACACTGAAGCTTTCTTT. Translated: CASRGDASFNTEAFF.

This clonotype came up many times. The chain uses TRBV12-5 and TRBJ1-3, with 9 bases that match TRBD1. The V and J ends lost 5 bases and 7 bases, in that order; junction bases with no gene match: 6. The germline CDR1 and CDR2 sequences are LGHNT and FRNRAP. CDR3 size: 14 residues. The CDR3 reads CASGPTGGANTIYF. CDR3 coding DNA: TGTGCTAGTGGTCCCACAGGGGGCGCGAACACCATATATTTT.

There are many counts of this clonotype. The chain has TRBV13 and TRBJ2-7; D ambiguous. V was trimmed by 2 bases and J by 4 bases, leaving 15 bases between them. The germline V gene encodes CDR1 PRHDT and CDR2 FYEKMQ (reference sequence). The CDR3 is made up of 15 amino acids. The CDR3 sequence is CASSLSSIGIYEQYF. The DNA of the CDR3 is TGTGCCAGCAGCTTATCGTCTATAGGTATATACGAGCAGTACTTC.

The table lists this clonotype with many counts. The chain has TRBV5-1 and TRBJ1-2, with TRBD1 matching 10 bases. This CDR3 comprises 15 residues. CDR1 is SGHRS, CDR2 YFSETQ, per germline. The junction had 5 bases not matched to a gene; V was cut back by 3 bases and J by 3 bases. CDR3 amino acids: CASSSTDRGDYGYTF. As DNA, the CDR3 is TGCGCCAGCAGCTCGACGGACAGGGGGGACTATGGCTACACCTTC.

This clonotype occurred many times. This chain uses TRBV7-9 with TRBJ2-7; 7 bases are shared with TRBD1. The CDR3 sequence is 15 residues long. V lost 5 bases to trimming and J lost 0 bases; unmatched junction nucleotides: 7. Germline V CDR1 and CDR2: SEHNR, FQNEAQ (reference sequence). The DNA of the CDR3 is TGTGCCAGCAGCCCAGAGGACAGGAGCTCCTACGAGCAGTACTTC. This encodes CASSPEDRSSYEQYF.